Presented here are 10 T cell receptor beta chains from one specimen sequenced in a study of response to subunit inactivated influenza vaccine. Via MiXCR, TCRdb re-called the RT-PCR reads, giving one row per CDR3 protein. The table lists 710,000 or so distinct CDR3 sequences, about a sixth of them singletons. Material: PBMCs from blood, obtained roughly 12 days after vaccination. The source is a man aged 45-60 years who received an inactivated influenza vaccine.

By proportion, this clonotype is medium-sized. The chain couples TRBV18 to TRBJ1-3; D may be TRBD1 (6 bases). Germline V gives CDR1 KGHSH, CDR2 LQKENI. This CDR3 has 15 residues. Trimming left V 3 bases short and J 0 bases short, with 9 bases between. This CDR3 reads CASSPTGLSGNTIYF. The CDR3 nucleotides are TGTGCCAGCTCACCGACAGGCCTCTCTGGAAACACCATATATTTT.

This clonotype has only a few counts. This rearrangement joins TRBV20-1 to TRBJ2-5, with 9 positions matching TRBD1. The germline CDR1 and CDR2 sequences are DFQATT and SNEGSKA (reference sequence). V shed 1 base and J 1 base; nucleotides not matched to a gene: 4. There are 15 residues in the CDR3. CDR3 DNA: TGCAGTGCTAGAGGGGGGACAGGGCGCCAAGAGACCCAGTACTTC. Translating it yields CSARGGTGRQETQYF.

This clonotype was seen more than once but under ten times. V and J are TRBV12-3 or TRBV12-4 and TRBJ2-1, with D possibly called TRBD1 or TRBD2 (6 bases each). This CDR3 region has 12 residues. V lost 6 bases, J lost 9 bases, and 12 bases lay in between. The CDR3 nucleotides read TGTGCCAGCAGCCGGGGGCTAGGTGAGCAGTTCTTC. Protein: CASSRGLGEQFF.

This chain connects TRBV18 to TRBJ2-2, with D possibly being TRBD1 or TRBD2 (5 bases each). This CDR3 has 17 amino acids. V shed 5 bases and J shed 0 bases, with 16 bases lying between them. CDR1 and CDR2 (germline): KGHSH, LQKENI. The CDR3 loop reads CASSRSGGNANTGELFF. CDR3 in DNA: TGTGCCAGCTCAAGGAGTGGGGGAAACGCGAACACCGGGGAGCTGTTTTTT.

This clonotype was found many times. The chain joins TRBV10-3 to TRBJ1-2, with D perhaps TRBD1 (6 bases). V dropped 0 bases and J dropped 6 bases, with 11 bases sitting between them. Germline-derived CDR1 and CDR2 are ENHRY and SYGVKD. The CDR3 length is 14 residues. The DNA of the CDR3 is TGTGCCATCAGTGAGTCGAACAGGGATCATGGCTACACCTTC. Translation: CAISESNRDHGYTF.

The chain carries TRBV27 and TRBJ1-3; maybe TRBD1 (6 bases). The CDR3 totals 15 residues. The V gene's germline CDR1 is MNHEY and CDR2 SMNVEV (reference sequence). V lost 7 bases and J 2 bases, leaving 15 bases between the germline ends. CDR3: CASNDRKPTGNTIYF. The CDR3 DNA follows: TGTGCCAGCAATGACAGGAAACCTACTGGAAACACCATATATTTT.

The chain carries TRBV10-2 and TRBJ2-7, with 10 bases fitting TRBD2. CDR3 length: 14 amino acids. Trimming took 2 bases from V and 6 from J; bases not matched to a gene: 4. Per the germline V gene, CDR1 is WSHSY and CDR2 is SAAADI. This CDR3 reads CASSELAGALEQYF. CDR3 bases: TGCGCCAGCAGTGAGCTAGCGGGAGCACTCGAGCAGTACTTC.

A remark on this clonotype: The missing conserved phenylalanine or tryptophan at the end of this CDR3 makes a read error likely. This sequence joins TRBV4-2 and TRBJ1-2; 7 bases are shared with TRBD1. Per germline, CDR1 LGHNA and CDR2 YNFKEQ. J gave up 8 bases and V 1 base, and 13 bases lay outside the gene matches. This CDR3 is built from 16 residues. CDR3 sequence: CASSQVTVGGQPGYTS. Here the CDR3 DNA reads TGTGCCAGCAGCCAAGTGACAGTAGGGGGACAGCCCGGCTACACCTCC.

This sequence joins TRBV5-1 and TRBJ2-4; 7 nucleotides align to TRBD1. Per germline, CDR1 SGHRS and CDR2 YFSETQ. V trimming: 6 bases; J trimming: 1 base; junction bases outside the gene matches: 10. The CDR3 loop spans 16 amino acids. As DNA, the CDR3 is TGCGCCAGCAAGAAGGGGGCTGAGTTGGCCAAAAACATTCAGTACTTC. Amino acids: CASKKGAELAKNIQYF. The whole variable domain, filled in from reference TRBV5-1 and TRBJ2-4, reads KAGVTQTPRYLIKTRGQQVTLSCSPISGHRSVSWYQQTPGQGLQFLFEYFSETQRNKGNFPGRFSGRQFSNSRSEMNVSTLELGDSALYLCASKKGAELAKNIQYFGAGTRLSVL.

The V gene is TRBV12-3 or TRBV12-4, the J gene TRBJ2-7; 9 bases fit TRBD2. The CDR3 totals 14 residues. Losses at the gene ends were 3 bases for V and 3 bases for J; bases not matched to a gene: 3. CDR3 sequence reads: CASSFLAGDYEQYF. The CDR3 DNA sequence: TGTGCCAGCAGTTTTTTAGCGGGAGACTACGAGCAGTACTTC.